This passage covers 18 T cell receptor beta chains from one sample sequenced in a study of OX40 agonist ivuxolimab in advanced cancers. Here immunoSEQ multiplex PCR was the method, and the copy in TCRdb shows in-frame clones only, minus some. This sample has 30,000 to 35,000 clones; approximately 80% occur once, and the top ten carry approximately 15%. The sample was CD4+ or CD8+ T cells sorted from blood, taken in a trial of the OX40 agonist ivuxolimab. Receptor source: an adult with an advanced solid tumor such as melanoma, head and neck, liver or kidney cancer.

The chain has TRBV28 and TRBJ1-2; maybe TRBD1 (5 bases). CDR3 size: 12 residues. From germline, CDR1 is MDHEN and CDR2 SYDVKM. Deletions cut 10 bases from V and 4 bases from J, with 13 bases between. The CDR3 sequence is CATSPTVYGYTF. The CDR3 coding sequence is TGTGCCACCAGCCCGACAGTCTATGGCTACACCTTC.

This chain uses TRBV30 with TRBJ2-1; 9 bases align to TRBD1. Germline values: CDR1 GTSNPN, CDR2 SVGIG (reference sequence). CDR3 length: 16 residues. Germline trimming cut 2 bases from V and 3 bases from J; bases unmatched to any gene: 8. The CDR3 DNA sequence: TGTGCCTGGAGTCCCGGGACAGGGAAGGACTACAATGAGCAGTTCTTC. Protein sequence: CAWSPGTGKDYNEQFF.

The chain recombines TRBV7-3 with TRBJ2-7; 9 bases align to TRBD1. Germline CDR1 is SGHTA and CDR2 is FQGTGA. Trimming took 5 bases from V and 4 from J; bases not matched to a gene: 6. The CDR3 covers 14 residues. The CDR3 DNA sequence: TGTGCCAGCAGCAACTCCGGGACAGGGTACGAGCAGTACTTC. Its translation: CASSNSGTGYEQYF.

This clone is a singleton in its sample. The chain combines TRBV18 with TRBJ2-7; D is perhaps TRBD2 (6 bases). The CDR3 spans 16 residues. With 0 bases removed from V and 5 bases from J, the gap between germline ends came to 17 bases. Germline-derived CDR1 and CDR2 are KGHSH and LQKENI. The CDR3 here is CASSPPKEGGLDEQYF. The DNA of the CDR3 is TGTGCCAGCTCACCACCGAAGGAGGGAGGATTAGACGAGCAGTACTTC.

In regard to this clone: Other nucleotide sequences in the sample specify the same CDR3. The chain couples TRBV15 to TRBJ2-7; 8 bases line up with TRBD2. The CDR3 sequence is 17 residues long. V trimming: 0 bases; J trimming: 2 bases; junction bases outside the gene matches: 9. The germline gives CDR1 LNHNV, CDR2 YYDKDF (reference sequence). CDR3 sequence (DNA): TGTGCCACCAGCAGAGATAAGGCGGCTAGCGGGCCCTACGAGCAGTACTTC. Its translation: CATSRDKAASGPYEQYF.

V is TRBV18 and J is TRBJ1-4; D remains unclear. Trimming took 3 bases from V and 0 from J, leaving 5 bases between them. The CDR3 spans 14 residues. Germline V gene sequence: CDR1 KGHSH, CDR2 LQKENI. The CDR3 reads CASSPLATNEKLFF. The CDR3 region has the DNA TGTGCCAGCTCACCTTTAGCAACTAATGAAAAACTGTTTTTT. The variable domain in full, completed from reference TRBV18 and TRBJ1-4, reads NAGVMQNPRHLVRRRGQEARLRCSPMKGHSHVYWYRQLPEEGLKFMVYLQKENIIDESGMPKERFSAEFPKEGPSILRIQQVVRGDSAAYFCASSPLATNEKLFFGSGTQLSVL.

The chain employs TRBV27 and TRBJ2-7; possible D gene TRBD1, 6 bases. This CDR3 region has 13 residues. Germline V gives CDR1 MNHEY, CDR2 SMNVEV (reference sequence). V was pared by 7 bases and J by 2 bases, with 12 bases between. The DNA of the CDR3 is TGTGCCAGCAAAGGACAGAATACCTACGAGCAGTACTTC. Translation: CASKGQNTYEQYF.

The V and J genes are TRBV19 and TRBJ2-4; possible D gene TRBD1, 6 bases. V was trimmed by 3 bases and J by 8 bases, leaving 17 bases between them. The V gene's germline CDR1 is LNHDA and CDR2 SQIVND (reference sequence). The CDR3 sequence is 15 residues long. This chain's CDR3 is CASSISGVRSDIQYF. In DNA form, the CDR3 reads TGTGCCAGTAGTATCTCAGGGGTGCGTTCAGACATTCAGTACTTC.

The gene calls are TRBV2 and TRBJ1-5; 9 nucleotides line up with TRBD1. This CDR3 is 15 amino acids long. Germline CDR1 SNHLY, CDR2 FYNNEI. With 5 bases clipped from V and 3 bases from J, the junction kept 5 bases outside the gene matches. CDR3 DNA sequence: TGTGCCAGCAGTCCACAGGGGGCCGACAATCAGCCCCAGCATTTT. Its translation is CASSPQGADNQPQHF. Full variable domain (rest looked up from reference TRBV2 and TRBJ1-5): EPEVTQTPSHQVTQMGQEVILRCVPISNHLYFYWYRQILGQKVEFLVSFYNNEISEKSEIFDDQFSVERPDGSNFTLKIRSTKLEDSAMYFCASSPQGADNQPQHFGDGTRLSIL.

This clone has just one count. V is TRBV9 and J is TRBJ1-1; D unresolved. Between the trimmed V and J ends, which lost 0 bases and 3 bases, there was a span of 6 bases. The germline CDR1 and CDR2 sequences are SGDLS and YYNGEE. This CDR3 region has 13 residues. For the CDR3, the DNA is TGTGCCAGCAGCGTAGCGGTGGACACTGAAGCTTTCTTT. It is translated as CASSVAVDTEAFF.

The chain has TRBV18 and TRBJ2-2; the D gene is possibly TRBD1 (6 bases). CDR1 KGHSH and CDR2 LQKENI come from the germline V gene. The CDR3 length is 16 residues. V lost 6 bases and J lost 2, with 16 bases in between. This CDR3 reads CASSPGTGRNTGELFF. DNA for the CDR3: TGTGCCAGCTCCCCAGGAACAGGGAGAAACACCGGGGAGCTGTTTTTT.

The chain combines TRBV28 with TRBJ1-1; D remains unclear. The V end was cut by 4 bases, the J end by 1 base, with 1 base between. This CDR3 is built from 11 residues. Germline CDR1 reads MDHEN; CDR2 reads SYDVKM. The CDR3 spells CASSWNTEAFF. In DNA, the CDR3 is TGTGCCAGCAGTTGGAACACTGAAGCTTTCTTT. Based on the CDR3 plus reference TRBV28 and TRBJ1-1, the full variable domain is DVKVTQSSRYLVKRTGEKVFLECVQDMDHENMFWYRQDPGLGLRLIYFSYDVKMKEKGDIPEGYSVSREKKERFSLILESASTNQTSMYLCASSWNTEAFFGQGTRLTVV.

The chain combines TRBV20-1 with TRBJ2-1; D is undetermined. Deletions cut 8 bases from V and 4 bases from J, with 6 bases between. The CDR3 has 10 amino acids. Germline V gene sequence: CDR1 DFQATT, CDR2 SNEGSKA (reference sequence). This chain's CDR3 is CSTTYNEQFF. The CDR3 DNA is TGCAGTACTACTTACAATGAGCAGTTCTTC.

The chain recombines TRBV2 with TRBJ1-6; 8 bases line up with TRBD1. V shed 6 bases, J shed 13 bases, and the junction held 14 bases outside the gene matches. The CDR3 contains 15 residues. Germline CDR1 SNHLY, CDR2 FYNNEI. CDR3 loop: CASSPDRVKDGPLHF. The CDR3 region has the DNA TGTGCCAGCAGCCCGGACAGGGTAAAGGATGGGCCCCTCCACTTT. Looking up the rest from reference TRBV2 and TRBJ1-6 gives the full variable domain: EPEVTQTPSHQVTQMGQEVILRCVPISNHLYFYWYRQILGQKVEFLVSFYNNEISEKSEIFDDQFSVERPDGSNFTLKIRSTKLEDSAMYFCASSPDRVKDGPLHFGNGTRLTVT.

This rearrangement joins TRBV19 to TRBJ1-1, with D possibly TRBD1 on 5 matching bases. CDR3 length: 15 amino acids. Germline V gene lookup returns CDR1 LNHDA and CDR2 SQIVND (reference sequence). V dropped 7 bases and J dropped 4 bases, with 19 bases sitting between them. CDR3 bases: TGTGCCAGTATAGACCCAAGGGGATCTAGCACTGAAGCTTTCTTT. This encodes CASIDPRGSSTEAFF.

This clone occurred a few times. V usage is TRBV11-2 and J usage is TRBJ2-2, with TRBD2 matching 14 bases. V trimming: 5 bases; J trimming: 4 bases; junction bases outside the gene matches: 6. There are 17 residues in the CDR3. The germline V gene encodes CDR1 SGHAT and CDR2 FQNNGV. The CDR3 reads CASSRLAGGRGTGELFF. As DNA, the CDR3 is TGTGCCAGCAGCAGACTAGCGGGGGGGCGCGGCACCGGGGAGCTGTTTTTT.

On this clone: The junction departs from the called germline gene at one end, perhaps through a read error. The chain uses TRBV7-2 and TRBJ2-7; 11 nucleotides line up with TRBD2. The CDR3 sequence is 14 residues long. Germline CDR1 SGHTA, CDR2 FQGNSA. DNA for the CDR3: TGTGCCAGCAGCCCCCCCCGTCTAGCGGGGGGCCAGCTCTTC. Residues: CASSPPRLAGGQLF.

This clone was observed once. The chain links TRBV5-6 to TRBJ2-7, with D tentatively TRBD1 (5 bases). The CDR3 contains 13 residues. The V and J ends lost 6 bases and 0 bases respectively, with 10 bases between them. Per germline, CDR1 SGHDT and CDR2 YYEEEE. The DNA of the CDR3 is TGTGCCAGCATGGACATGCTCTCCTACGAGCAGTACTTC. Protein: CASMDMLSYEQYF.